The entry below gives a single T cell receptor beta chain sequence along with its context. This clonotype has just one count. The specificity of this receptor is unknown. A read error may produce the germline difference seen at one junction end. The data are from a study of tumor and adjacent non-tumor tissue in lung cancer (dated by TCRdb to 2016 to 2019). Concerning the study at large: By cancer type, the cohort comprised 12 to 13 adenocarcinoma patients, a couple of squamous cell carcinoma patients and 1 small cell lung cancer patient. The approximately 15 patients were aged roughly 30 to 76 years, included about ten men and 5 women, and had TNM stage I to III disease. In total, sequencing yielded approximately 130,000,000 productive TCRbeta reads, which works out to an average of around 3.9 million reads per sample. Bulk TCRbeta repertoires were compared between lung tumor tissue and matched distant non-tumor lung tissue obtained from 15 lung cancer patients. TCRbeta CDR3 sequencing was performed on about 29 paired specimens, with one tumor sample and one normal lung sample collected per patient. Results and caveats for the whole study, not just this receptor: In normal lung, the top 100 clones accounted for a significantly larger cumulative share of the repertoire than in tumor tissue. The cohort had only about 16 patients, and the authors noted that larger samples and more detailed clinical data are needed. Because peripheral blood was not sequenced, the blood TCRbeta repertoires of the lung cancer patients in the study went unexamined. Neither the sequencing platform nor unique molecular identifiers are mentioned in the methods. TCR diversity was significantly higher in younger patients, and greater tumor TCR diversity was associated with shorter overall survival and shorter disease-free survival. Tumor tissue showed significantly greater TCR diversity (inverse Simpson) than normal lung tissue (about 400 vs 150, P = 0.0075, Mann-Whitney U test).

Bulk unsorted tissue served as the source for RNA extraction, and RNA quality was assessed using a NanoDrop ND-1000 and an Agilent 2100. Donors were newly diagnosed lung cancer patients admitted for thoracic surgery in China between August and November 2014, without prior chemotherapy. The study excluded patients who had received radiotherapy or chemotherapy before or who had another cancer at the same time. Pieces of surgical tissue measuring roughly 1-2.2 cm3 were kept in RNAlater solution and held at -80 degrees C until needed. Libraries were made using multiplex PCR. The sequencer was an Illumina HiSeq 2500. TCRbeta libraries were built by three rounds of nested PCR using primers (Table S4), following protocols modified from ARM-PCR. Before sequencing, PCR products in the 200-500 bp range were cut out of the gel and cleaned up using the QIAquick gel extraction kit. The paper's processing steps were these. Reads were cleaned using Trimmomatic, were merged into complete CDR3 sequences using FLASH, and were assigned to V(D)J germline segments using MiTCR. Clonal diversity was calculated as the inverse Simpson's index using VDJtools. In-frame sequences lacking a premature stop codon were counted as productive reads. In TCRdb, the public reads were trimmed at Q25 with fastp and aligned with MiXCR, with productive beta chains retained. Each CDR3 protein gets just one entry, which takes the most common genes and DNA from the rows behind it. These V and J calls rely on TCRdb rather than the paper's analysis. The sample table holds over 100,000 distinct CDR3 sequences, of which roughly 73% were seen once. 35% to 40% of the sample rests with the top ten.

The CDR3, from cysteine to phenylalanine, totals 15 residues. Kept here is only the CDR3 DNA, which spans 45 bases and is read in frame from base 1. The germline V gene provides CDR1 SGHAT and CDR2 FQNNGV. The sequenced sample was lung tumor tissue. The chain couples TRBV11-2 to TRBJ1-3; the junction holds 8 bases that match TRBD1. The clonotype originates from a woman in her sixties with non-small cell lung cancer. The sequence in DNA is TGTGCAAGCAGCTCACAGGGGGTCTCTGGAAACATCATATATTTT. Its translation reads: CASSSQGVSGNIIYF.